This passage covers 18 T cell receptor beta chains from one sample sequenced in a study of blood T cell repertoires in COVID-19. Sequencing used immunoSEQ multiplex PCR; TCRdb keeps in-frame clones, though not all of them. The sample includes just over 70,000 clones, under 95% of them seen just once. Sample: peripheral blood. Every receptor here comes from a human donor in a cohort sampled during active COVID-19.

The gene calls are TRBV9 and TRBJ1-6, with 7 bases that match TRBD1. The germline CDR1 and CDR2 sequences are SGDLS and YYNGEE. With V trimmed by 2 bases and J by 6 bases, 5 bases remained unmatched. The CDR3 is made up of 15 amino acids. The CDR3 DNA follows: TGTGCCAGCAGCGTGGAGGGACAGCGTAATTCACCCCTCCACTTT. It translates to CASSVEGQRNSPLHF.

V and J are TRBV5-4 and TRBJ2-3, with 13 bases matching TRBD2. This CDR3 comprises 17 residues. Germline CDR1 and CDR2: SGHNT and YYREEE (reference sequence). J gave up 8 bases and V 0 bases, and 9 bases lay outside the gene matches. The CDR3 sequence: CASSLGLAGGTGVTQYF. DNA of the CDR3: TGTGCCAGCAGCTTGGGACTAGCGGGGGGAACAGGGGTTACGCAGTATTTT.

The rearrangement links TRBV3-1 (or the pseudogene TRBV3-2) to TRBJ1-1, with D possibly being TRBD1 (5 bases). The CDR3 totals 16 residues. Deletions cut 0 bases from V and 1 base from J, with 12 bases between. Germline V gives CDR1 LGHDT, CDR2 YNNKEL (reference sequence). This chain's CDR3 is CASSQEIGTSNTEAFF. CDR3 nucleotide sequence: TGTGCCAGCAGCCAAGAAATCGGGACTTCGAACACTGAAGCTTTCTTT.

The chain uses TRBV9 and TRBJ2-7; tentatively, D is TRBD2 (6 bases). The CDR3 runs 15 residues. CDR1 and CDR2 (germline): SGDLS, YYNGEE. The germline V and J ends were trimmed by 4 bases and 1 base, with 15 bases remaining between them. CDR3 region: CASSPRGDFSYEQYF. CDR3 DNA sequence: TGTGCCAGCAGCCCCCGAGGGGACTTTTCCTACGAGCAGTACTTC. The full variable domain, in which reference TRBV9 and TRBJ2-7 provide the parts outside the CDR3, is DSGVTQTPKHLITATGQRVTLRCSPRSGDLSVYWYQQSLDQGLQFLIQYYNGEERAKGNILERFSAQQFPDLHSELNLSSLELGDSALYFCASSPRGDFSYEQYFGPGTRLTVT.

The chain recombines TRBV11-2 with TRBJ1-2; 9 bases line up with TRBD1. The ends lost 5 bases at V and 13 bases at J; junction bases unmatched: 17. The CDR3 totals 15 residues. Germline V gives CDR1 SGHAT, CDR2 FQNNGV. The CDR3 here is CASSANRGQGSQCTF. CDR3 nucleotide sequence: TGTGCCAGCAGCGCCAACCGGGGACAGGGCTCCCAATGCACCTTC.

This clone was picked up one time. This chain connects TRBV14 to TRBJ2-7, with 7 positions matching TRBD1. The V gene end was trimmed by 2 bases and the J gene end by 2 bases; junction bases not matched to a gene: 3. The CDR3 extends over 14 amino acids. Germline-derived CDR1 and CDR2 are SGHDN and FVKESK. CDR3 nucleotide sequence: TGTGCCAGCAGCCAAAGACAGGGTCCCTACGAGCAGTACTTC. Amino acids: CASSQRQGPYEQYF.

V gene TRBV7-2 combines with J gene TRBJ2-3; D is possibly TRBD2 (7 bases). Trimming left V 1 base short and J 4 bases short, with 18 bases between. The CDR3 consists of 17 residues. The germline CDR1 and CDR2 sequences are SGHTA and FQGNSA. This chain's CDR3 is CASSLGYGGRAADTQYF. CDR3 DNA: TGTGCCAGCAGCTTAGGATACGGGGGGCGGGCGGCAGATACGCAGTATTTT.

This chain joins TRBV7-9 and TRBJ1-2; TRBD1 might be the D (6 bases). From germline, CDR1 is SEHNR and CDR2 FQNEAQ (reference sequence). Trimming left V 4 bases short and J 4 bases short, with 10 bases between. The CDR3 has 13 amino acids. CDR3 sequence: CASSSRGTYGYTF. For the CDR3, the DNA is TGTGCCAGCAGCTCCAGGGGTACCTATGGCTACACCTTC.

A single count supports this clone. The V call is TRBV5-1, the J call TRBJ1-4; tentative D call: TRBD1 (5 bases). The CDR3 extends over 15 amino acids. Germline CDR1 reads SGHRS; CDR2 reads YFSETQ. Trimming shortened V by 6 bases and J by 5 bases, and 17 bases separated the two germline ends. CDR3 bases: TGCGCCAGCAACCCGGACGGGGGAGGGAATGAAAAACTGTTTTTT. It specifies CASNPDGGGNEKLFF. Full variable domain (missing parts from reference TRBV5-1 and TRBJ1-4): KAGVTQTPRYLIKTRGQQVTLSCSPISGHRSVSWYQQTPGQGLQFLFEYFSETQRNKGNFPGRFSGRQFSNSRSEMNVSTLELGDSALYLCASNPDGGGNEKLFFGSGTQLSVL.

The CDR3 sequence is CASSSSATGPYEQYF. CDR3 DNA sequence: TGTGCCAGCAGCTCCTCCGCCACAGGACCCTACGAGCAGTACTTC. This chain joins TRBV5-6 and TRBJ2-7, with D tentatively TRBD1 (5 bases). Deletions cut 3 bases from V and 2 bases from J, with 15 bases between. CDR1 and CDR2 (germline): SGHDT, YYEEEE. CDR3 length: 15 amino acids.

In the case of this clone: At one end, the junction sequence differs from germline, possibly due to a read error. The chain recombines TRBV5-1 with TRBJ2-2; D call uncertain. The CDR3 runs 15 residues. Germline CDR1 SGHRS, CDR2 YFSETQ. CDR3 nucleotide sequence: TGCGCCAGCCGCTTTAACAGAGACAACACCGGGGAGCTGTTTTTT. This translates into CASRFNRDNTGELFF.

This rearrangement joins TRBV6-2 or TRBV6-3 to TRBJ1-1; no clear D. V lost 2 bases, J lost 5 bases, and 9 bases lay in between. The CDR3 length is 13 residues. The germline gives CDR1 MNHEY, CDR2 SVGEGT. The CDR3 sequence: CASSYLDGTEAFF. The CDR3 region has the DNA TGTGCCAGCAGTTACCTTGACGGGACTGAAGCTTTCTTT.

The V and J genes are TRBV24-1 and TRBJ2-5; D unresolved. The CDR3 length is 12 residues. The V end was cut by 0 bases, the J end by 4 bases, with 2 bases between. Germline CDR1 is KGHDR and CDR2 is SFDVKD. The CDR3 region is CATSDLRETQYF. CDR3 nucleotide sequence: TGTGCCACCAGTGATTTGCGAGAGACCCAGTACTTC.

V gene TRBV13 combines with J gene TRBJ2-7; 11 bases are a match to TRBD1. CDR3 size: 15 residues. With V trimmed by 5 bases and J by 2 bases, 5 bases remained unmatched. The V gene's germline CDR1 is PRHDT and CDR2 FYEKMQ (reference sequence). The DNA for the CDR3 is TGTGCCAGCAGCGCCAGGACAGGGGGCACCTACGAGCAGTACTTC. Its translation: CASSARTGGTYEQYF.

In nucleotides, the CDR3 is TGTGCCAGCAGTCCTAGGACACGTACGGAAAAACTGTTTTTT. Translated, it gives CASSPRTRTEKLFF. The rearrangement uses TRBV5-6 and TRBJ1-4, with D possibly TRBD1 on 5 matching bases. Germline loops: CDR1 SGHDT, CDR2 YYEEEE. V was trimmed by 5 bases and J by 8 bases, leaving 16 bases between them. CDR3 length: 14 residues.

This clone is a singleton in its sample. The chain is built from TRBV6-1 and TRBJ1-2, with 11 bases aligning to TRBD1. CDR1 and CDR2 (germline): MNHNS, SASEGT. The CDR3 is 15 residues long. V trimming: 1 base; J trimming: 3 bases; junction bases outside the gene matches: 1. The CDR3 nucleotides read TGTGCCAGCAGTGAAGGGACAGGGGGCTACTATGGCTACACCTTC. This sequence encodes CASSEGTGGYYGYTF.

The rearrangement links TRBV5-1 to TRBJ2-1; tentative D call: TRBD1 (5 bases). V shed 0 bases and J shed 5 bases, with 12 bases lying between them. The CDR3 length is 15 residues. Germline V gene data show CDR1 as SGHRS and CDR2 as YFSETQ. CDR3 sequence (DNA): TGCGCCAGCAGCTTGGCAGGGTATCTAGACAATGAGCAGTTCTTC. It encodes CASSLAGYLDNEQFF.

Here the CDR3 DNA reads TGTGCCACCAGTGATTCCGCGGGTCAGCCCCAGCATTTT. Its translation: CATSDSAGQPQHF. The rearrangement links TRBV24-1 to TRBJ1-5; D gene uncertain. V gave up 2 bases and J gave up 6 bases, with 7 bases separating them. The CDR3 consists of 13 residues. CDR1 KGHDR and CDR2 SFDVKD come from the germline V gene.